Listed below are T cell receptor beta chains from one sample, sequenced in a study of human T cells and chemical hapten exposure. TCRdb re-analysed the RACE reads in MiXCR, keeping a single row per CDR3 protein. The profile shows tens of thousands of distinct CDR3 sequences, approximately 11% of them singletons. The sample consisted of whole blood, taken in connection with sensitization to the hapten diphenylcyclopropenone (DPC). These receptors all stem from a woman aged 45-65 years with alopecia areata. Some clones in this sample may be carry-over from other donors' samples. Both conserved end residues are part of each CDR3. A D gene is named only where the DNA matches it firmly. Expanded clones get a size class; other rows say once, few or many, or leave the size out.

>TRBD1|TRBV9|-|TRBJ1-2
TGTGCCAGCGGGGGACAGGGAGAGAGTGGCTACACCTTC
CASGGQGESGYTF
>TRBD1|TRBV5-1|few|TRBJ2-7
TGCGCCAGCAGCTTCTCCGGGACAGGGTCCTACGAGCAGTACTTC
CASSFSGTGSYEQYF
>-|TRBV7-9|few|TRBJ1-2
TGTGCCAGCAGTCATACGGGGGACTATGGCTACACCTTC
CASSHTGDYGYTF
>TRBD1|TRBV7-2|many|TRBJ2-2
TGTGCCAGCAGCTTCCGACAGGGCGCCGGGGAGCTGTTTTTT
CASSFRQGAGELFF
>-|TRBV6-2/TRBV6-3|many|TRBJ2-1
TGTGCCAGCAGTTACGGGGGGATTGGTTACAATGAGCAGTTCTTC
CASSYGGIGYNEQFF
>-|TRBV20-1|few|TRBJ1-3
TGCAGTGCTAGAGATCAAAGGGTACTAAGCTCTGGAAACACCATATATTTT
CSARDQRVLSSGNTIYF
>-|TRBV7-9|few|TRBJ1-1
TGTGCCAGCAGCTTCGGACGGACCACTGAAGCTTTCTTT
CASSFGRTTEAFF
>-|TRBV6-1|many|TRBJ2-1
TGTGCCAGCAGTGCCCAGCCAACCTCCTACAATGAGCAGTTCTTC
CASSAQPTSYNEQFF
>TRBD2|TRBV2|few|TRBJ2-5
TGTGCCAGCCGGTTCAGCGGGGCGGAGACCCAGTACTTC
CASRFSGAETQYF
>TRBD1|TRBV12-3/TRBV12-4|few|TRBJ2-2
TGTGCCAGCAGGCAGGACAGGGGAGCGACCGGGGAGCTGTTTTTT
CASRQDRGATGELFF
>TRBD1|TRBV25-1|many|TRBJ2-5
TGTGCCAGCAGGCGCAGGGGGCGGGAGACCCAGTACTTC
CASRRRGRETQYF
>TRBD2|TRBV10-1|few|TRBJ2-5
TGCGCCAGCAGTGAGGGGACTAGCGGCGTAAAGACCCAGTACTTC
CASSEGTSGVKTQYF
>-|TRBV5-6|many|TRBJ2-6
TGTGCCAGCAGCTTGTACGGTCCACCCTCCTCTGGGGCCAACGTCCTGACTTTC
CASSLYGPPSSGANVLTF
>TRBD1|TRBV6-2/TRBV6-3|-|TRBJ2-6
TGTGCCAGCAGTCCACGGACAGGTTACTCTGGGGCCAACGTCCTGACTTTC
CASSPRTGYSGANVLTF
>TRBD1|TRBV5-1|few|TRBJ1-6
TGCGCCAGCAGCTTGGGCTACGGACAGGGGAATTCACCCCTCCACTTT
CASSLGYGQGNSPLHF
>TRBD1|TRBV2|few|TRBJ2-2
TGTGCCAGCAGTGGGAGGGACAGGTCACAGAACACCGGGGAGCTGTTTTTT
CASSGRDRSQNTGELFF
>-|TRBV7-6|many|TRBJ2-7
TGTGCCAGCAGCTCGGGCTATCCCTACGAGCAGTACTTC
CASSSGYPYEQYF
>-|TRBV6-2/TRBV6-3|-|TRBJ2-1
TGTGCCAGCAGTTTTCGGTTTGCGGGAAATGAGCAGTTCTTC
CASSFRFAGNEQFF
>-|TRBV21-1|many|TRBJ2-3
TGTGCCAGCAGCAAACCCACAAAGGGACAGGGGCCACGAGATACGCAGTATTTT
CASSKPTKGQGPRDTQYF
>-|TRBV7-3|-|TRBJ1-2
TGTGCCAGCAGGCAAGCCCGAGGAACTATCGGAGGCTACACCTTC
CASRQARGTIGGYTF
>TRBD1|TRBV7-9|many|TRBJ1-6
TGTGCCAGCAGCCCCCGGGACAGCTATAATTCACCCCTCCACTTT
CASSPRDSYNSPLHF
>-|TRBV7-3|-|TRBJ2-5
TGTGCCAGCAGCTTAACACTGCAAGAGACCCAGTACTTC
CASSLTLQETQYF
>TRBD2|TRBV7-2|many|TRBJ2-7
TGTGCCAGCAGCTTAGACCCGGGGGGCTCCTACGAGCAGTACTTC
CASSLDPGGSYEQYF
>-|TRBV28|many|TRBJ1-5
TGTGCCAGCAGTTTGTACCGCCGCGGTCAGCCCCAGCATTTT
CASSLYRRGQPQHF
>TRBD1|TRBV18|few|TRBJ1-2
TGTGCCAGCTCATCGGAACTATTGGGACAGGGGATTAATGGCTACACCTTC
CASSSELLGQGINGYTF
>TRBD2|TRBV20-1|-|TRBJ2-1
TGCAGTGCTAGACAGGGCGGGAGAAAATACAATGAGCAGTTCTTC
CSARQGGRKYNEQFF
>TRBD2|TRBV19|few|TRBJ2-7
TGTGCCAGTAGCTCGGGGGGTTCGGGCTCCGAGCAGTACTTC
CASSSGGSGSEQYF
>TRBD1|TRBV27|-|TRBJ2-7
TGTGCCAGCAGTTGGACAGGGCAGGGCGAGCAGTACTTC
CASSWTGQGEQYF
>TRBD2|TRBV6-6|few|TRBJ2-3
TGTGCCAGCAGCCCTCCCGGGACTAGAACAGATACGCAGTATTTT
CASSPPGTRTDTQYF
>-|TRBV29-1|many|TRBJ2-3
TGCAGCGTTGGCGTCACAGATACGCAGTATTTT
CSVGVTDTQYF
>-|TRBV11-3|many|TRBJ2-2
TGTGCCAGCAGCCCAGGGGGACTGAACACCGGGGAGCTGTTTTTT
CASSPGGLNTGELFF
>-|TRBV9|many|TRBJ2-1
TGTGCCAGCAGCGTAGTTAGCGGAAACTACAATGAGCAGTTCTTC
CASSVVSGNYNEQFF
>-|TRBV28|-|TRBJ1-5
TGTGCCAGCAGTACTAACAATCAGCCCCAGCATTTT
CASSTNNQPQHF
>-|TRBV3-1|many|TRBJ2-6
TGTGCCAGCAGCCAAGGATGGGACTCTGGGGCCAACGTCCTGACTTTC
CASSQGWDSGANVLTF
>-|TRBV20-1|-|TRBJ1-1
TGCAGTGCTAGAGACATTGCTTTCTTT
CSARDIAFF
>-|TRBV4-3|-|TRBJ2-3
TGCGCCAGCAGTCCCTCAGGGGCCGACACAGATACGCAGTATTTT
CASSPSGADTDTQYF
>-|TRBV7-2|few|TRBJ2-6
TGTGCCAGCAGCCGCAGGGAATCCGGGGCCAACGTCCTGACTTTC
CASSRRESGANVLTF
>-|TRBV7-3|many|TRBJ1-1
TGTGCCAGCAGGCCCACAGGACCGAACACTGAAGCTTTCTTT
CASRPTGPNTEAFF
>-|TRBV29-1|-|TRBJ1-5
TGCAGCGTTGTGGCCGACGGCAATCAGCCCCAGCATTTT
CSVVADGNQPQHF
>TRBD2|TRBV29-1|many|TRBJ2-3
TGCAGCGTTTGGGGGAGGGGAGATACGCAGTATTTT
CSVWGRGDTQYF
>TRBD2|TRBV9|-|TRBJ2-7
TGTGCCAGCAGCGTAGAAGGCGGGAGCTCCTACGAGCAGTACTTC
CASSVEGGSSYEQYF
>TRBD1|TRBV28|many|TRBJ1-1
TGTGCCAGCAGTTTAAAGGCAGGGGGCGTAAACACTGAAGCTTTCTTT
CASSLKAGGVNTEAFF
>-|TRBV4-1|-|TRBJ1-2
TGCGCCAGCAGCCAAGAGGGGACACTCAACTATGGCTACACCTTC
CASSQEGTLNYGYTF
>TRBD1|TRBV6-1|few|TRBJ2-1
TGTGCCAGCAGTCTACCGACAGGGGTTCCTTACAATGAGCAGTTCTTC
CASSLPTGVPYNEQFF
>-|TRBV6-6|many|TRBJ2-3
TGTGCCAGCAGCATGGACCCGAGCACAGATACGCAGTATTTT
CASSMDPSTDTQYF
>TRBD2|TRBV29-1|-|TRBJ2-1
TGCAGCGCCCCCAGAGGACTAGCGGGAGGTCAAAATGAGCAGTTCTTC
CSAPRGLAGGQNEQFF
>-|TRBV12-3/TRBV12-4|-|TRBJ2-7
TGTGCCAGCAGTTTAGGGCCGTTTTACGAGCAGTACTTC
CASSLGPFYEQYF
>-|TRBV6-1|-|TRBJ2-3
TGTGCCAGCACCTTTAGCACAGATACGCAGTATTTT
CASTFSTDTQYF
>-|TRBV11-1|many|TRBJ2-7
TGTGCCAGCAGCTTCAGAACGGACGGCTCCTACGAGCAGTACTTC
CASSFRTDGSYEQYF
>-|TRBV9|many|TRBJ2-7
TGTGCCAGCAGCGTAGGAGGGCAGGGAAACTACGAGCAGTACTTC
CASSVGGQGNYEQYF
>TRBD2|TRBV28|once|TRBJ2-1
TGTGCCAGCAGTTCCCGGGGAGCGGGAGATGAGCAGTTCTTC
CASSSRGAGDEQFF
>-|TRBV2|-|TRBJ1-2
TGTGCCAGCAGTGAAGAGGCCAGGGCAAACTATGGCTACACCTTC
CASSEEARANYGYTF
>-|TRBV7-9|many|TRBJ1-1
TGTGCCAGCAGCCCCCTGGCAGCGACACTGAACACTGAAGCTTTCTTT
CASSPLAATLNTEAFF
>-|TRBV7-2|few|TRBJ2-5
TGTGCCAGCAGCTTGCAGGGGCTCTTCCAAGAGACCCAGTACTTC
CASSLQGLFQETQYF
>TRBD2|TRBV4-1|-|TRBJ2-1
TGCGCCAGCAGCCAAGTTCTAGCGGGAGGGTCCCGGTTCTTC
CASSQVLAGGSRFF
>-|TRBV14|many|TRBJ2-3
TGTGCCAGCAGCCAAGGTGGGGTACCCCCAGATACGCAGTATTTT
CASSQGGVPPDTQYF
>-|TRBV29-1|many|TRBJ1-2
TGCAGCGTTGAAGATCGGCGGATTCCAAGAGGCTACACCTTC
CSVEDRRIPRGYTF
>-|TRBV19|many|TRBJ1-5
TGTGCCAGTAGTTACCGAGGGGGCAATCAGCCCCAGCATTTT
CASSYRGGNQPQHF
>TRBD2|TRBV11-2|many|TRBJ2-1
TGTGCCAGCAGCTTACCGGGACTAGCGGGAGGTCACAATGAGCAGTTCTTC
CASSLPGLAGGHNEQFF
>-|TRBV28|many|TRBJ1-5
TGTGCCAGCAGTTTATATTTAGCGGGCAATCAGCCCCAGCATTTT
CASSLYLAGNQPQHF